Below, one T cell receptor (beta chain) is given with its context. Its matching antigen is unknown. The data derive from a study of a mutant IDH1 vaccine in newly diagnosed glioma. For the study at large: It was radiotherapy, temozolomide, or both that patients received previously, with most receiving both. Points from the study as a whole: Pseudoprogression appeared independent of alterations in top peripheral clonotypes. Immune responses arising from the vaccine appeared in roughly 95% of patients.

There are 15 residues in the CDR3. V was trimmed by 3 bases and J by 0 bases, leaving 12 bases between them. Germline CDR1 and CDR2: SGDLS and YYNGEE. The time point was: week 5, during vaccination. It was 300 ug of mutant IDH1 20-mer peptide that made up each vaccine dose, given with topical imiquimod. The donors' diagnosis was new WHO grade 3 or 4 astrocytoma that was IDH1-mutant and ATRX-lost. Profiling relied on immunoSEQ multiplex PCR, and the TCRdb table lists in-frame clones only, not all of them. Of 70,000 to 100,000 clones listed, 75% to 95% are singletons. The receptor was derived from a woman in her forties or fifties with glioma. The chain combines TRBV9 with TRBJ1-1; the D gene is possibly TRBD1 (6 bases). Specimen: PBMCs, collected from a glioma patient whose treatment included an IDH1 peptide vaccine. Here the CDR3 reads CASSAGQIMNTEAFF. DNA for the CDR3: TGTGCCAGCAGCGCCGGACAGATCATGAACACTGAAGCTTTCTTT.